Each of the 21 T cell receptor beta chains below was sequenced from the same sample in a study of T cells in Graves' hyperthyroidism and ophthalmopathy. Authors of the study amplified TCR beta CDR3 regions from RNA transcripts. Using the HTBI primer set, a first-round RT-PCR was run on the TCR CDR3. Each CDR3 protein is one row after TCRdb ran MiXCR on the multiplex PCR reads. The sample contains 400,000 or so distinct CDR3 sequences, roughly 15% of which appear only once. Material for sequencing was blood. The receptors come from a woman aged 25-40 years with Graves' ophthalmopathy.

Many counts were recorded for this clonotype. Here the CDR3 reads CASSNLRDRGNGYTF. CDR3 bases: TGTGCCAGTAGTAACCTCCGGGACAGGGGTAACGGCTACACCTTC. The chain recombines TRBV19 with TRBJ1-2, with 10 bases that match TRBD1. CDR1 and CDR2 from the germline V gene are LNHDA and SQIVND (reference sequence). The CDR3 runs to 15 residues. Trimming at V came to 4 bases and at J to 8 bases, leaving 10 bases not matched to a gene.

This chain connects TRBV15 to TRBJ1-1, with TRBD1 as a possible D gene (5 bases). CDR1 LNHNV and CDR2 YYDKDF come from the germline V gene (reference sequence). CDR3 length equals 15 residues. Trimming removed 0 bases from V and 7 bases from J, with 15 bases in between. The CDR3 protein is CATSRDRGVGGEAFF. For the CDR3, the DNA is TGTGCCACCAGCAGAGATCGGGGGGTTGGGGGTGAAGCTTTCTTT.

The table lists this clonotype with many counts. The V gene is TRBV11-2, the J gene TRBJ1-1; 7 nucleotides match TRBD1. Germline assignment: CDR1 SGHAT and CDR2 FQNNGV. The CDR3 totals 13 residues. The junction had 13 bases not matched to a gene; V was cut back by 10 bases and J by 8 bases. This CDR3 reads CATHPGGGMEAFF. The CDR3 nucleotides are TGTGCCACCCACCCAGGGGGGGGGATGGAAGCTTTCTTT.

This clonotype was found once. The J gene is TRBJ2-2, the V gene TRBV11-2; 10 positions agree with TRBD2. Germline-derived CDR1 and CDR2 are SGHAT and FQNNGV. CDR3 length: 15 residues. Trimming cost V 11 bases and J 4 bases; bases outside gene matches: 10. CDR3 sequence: CAGGGTSVFTGELFF. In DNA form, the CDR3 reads TGTGCCGGCGGGGGGACTAGCGTATTCACCGGGGAGCTGTTTTTT.

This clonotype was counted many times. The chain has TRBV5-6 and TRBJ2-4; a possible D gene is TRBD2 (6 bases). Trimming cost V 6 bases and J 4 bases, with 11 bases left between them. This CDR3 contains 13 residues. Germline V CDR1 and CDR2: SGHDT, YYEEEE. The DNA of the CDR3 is TGTGCCAGCAATAGCGGTCAGAAAAACATTCAGTACTTC. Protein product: CASNSGQKNIQYF.

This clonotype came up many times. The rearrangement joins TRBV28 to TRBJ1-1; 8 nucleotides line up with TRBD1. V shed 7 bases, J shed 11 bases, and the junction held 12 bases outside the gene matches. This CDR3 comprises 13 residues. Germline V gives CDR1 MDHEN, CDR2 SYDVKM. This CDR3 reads CASMDRRGLEAFF. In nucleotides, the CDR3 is TGTGCCAGCATGGACCGCAGGGGGCTGGAGGCTTTCTTT.

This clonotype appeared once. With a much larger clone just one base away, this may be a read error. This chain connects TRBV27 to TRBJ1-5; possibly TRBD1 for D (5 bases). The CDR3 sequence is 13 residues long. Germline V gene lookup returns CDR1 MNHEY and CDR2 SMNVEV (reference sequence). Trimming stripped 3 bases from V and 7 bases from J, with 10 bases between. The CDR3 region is CASSFRAAQPQHF. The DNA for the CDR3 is TGTGCCAGCAGTTTCAGGGCCGCCCAGCCCCAGCATTTT.

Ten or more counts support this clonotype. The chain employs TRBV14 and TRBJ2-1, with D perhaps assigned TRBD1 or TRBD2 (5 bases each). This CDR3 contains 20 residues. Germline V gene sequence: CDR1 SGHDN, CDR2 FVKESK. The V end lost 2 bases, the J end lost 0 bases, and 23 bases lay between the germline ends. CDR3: CASSQQPPGPNRLSYNEQFF. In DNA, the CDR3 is TGTGCCAGCAGCCAACAGCCACCGGGACCAAACCGCCTCTCCTACAATGAGCAGTTCTTC.

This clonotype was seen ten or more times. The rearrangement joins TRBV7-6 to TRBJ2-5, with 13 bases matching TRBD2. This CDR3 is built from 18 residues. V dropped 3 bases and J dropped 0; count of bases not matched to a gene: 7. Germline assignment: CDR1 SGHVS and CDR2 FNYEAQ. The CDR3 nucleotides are TGTGCCAGCAGCTTGTCCGGGACTAGCGGGACGTACCAAGAGACCCAGTACTTC. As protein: CASSLSGTSGTYQETQYF. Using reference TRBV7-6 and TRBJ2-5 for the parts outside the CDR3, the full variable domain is GAGVSQSPRYKVTKRGQDVALRCDPISGHVSLYWYRQALGQGPEFLTYFNYEAQQDKSGLPNDRFSAERPEGSISTLTIQRTEQRDSAMYRCASSLSGTSGTYQETQYFGPGTRLLVL.

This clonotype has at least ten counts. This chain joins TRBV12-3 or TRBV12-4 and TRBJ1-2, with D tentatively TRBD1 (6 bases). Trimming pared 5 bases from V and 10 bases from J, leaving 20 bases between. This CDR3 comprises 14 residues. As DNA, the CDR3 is TGTGCCAGCAGTCCGCCCCGGGACACAGGCGACTACACCTTC. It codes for CASSPPRDTGDYTF.

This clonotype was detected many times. CDR3 sequence: CSGGEVMNTDTQYF. The DNA of the CDR3 is TGCAGTGGGGGGGAAGTGATGAACACAGATACGCAGTATTTT. The chain combines TRBV20-1 with TRBJ2-3; a possible D gene is TRBD2 (6 bases). Germline CDR1 and CDR2: DFQATT and SNEGSKA (reference sequence). The CDR3 spans 14 residues. The V end was cut by 7 bases, the J end by 2 bases, with 16 bases between.

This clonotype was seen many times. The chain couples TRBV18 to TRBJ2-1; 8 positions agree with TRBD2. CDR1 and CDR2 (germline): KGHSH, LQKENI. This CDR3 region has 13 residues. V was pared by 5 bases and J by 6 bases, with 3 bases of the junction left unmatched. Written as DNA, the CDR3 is TGTGCCAGCTCATCGGGGGGGCGCAATGAGCAGTTCTTC. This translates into CASSSGGRNEQFF.

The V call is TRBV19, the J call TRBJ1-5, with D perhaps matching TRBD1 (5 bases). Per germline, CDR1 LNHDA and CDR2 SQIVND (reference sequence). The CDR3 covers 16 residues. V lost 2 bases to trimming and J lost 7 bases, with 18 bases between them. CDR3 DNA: TGTGCCAGTAGTATACTCTGGCAGGGTGTTGGGCAGCCCCAGCATTTT. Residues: CASSILWQGVGQPQHF.

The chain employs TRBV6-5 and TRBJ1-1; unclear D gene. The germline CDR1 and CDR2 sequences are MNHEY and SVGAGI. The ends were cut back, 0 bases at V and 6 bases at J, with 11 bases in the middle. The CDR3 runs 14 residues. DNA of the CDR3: TGTGCCAGCAGTTACTCTGCAGCCATATCTGAAGCTTTCTTT. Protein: CASSYSAAISEAFF.

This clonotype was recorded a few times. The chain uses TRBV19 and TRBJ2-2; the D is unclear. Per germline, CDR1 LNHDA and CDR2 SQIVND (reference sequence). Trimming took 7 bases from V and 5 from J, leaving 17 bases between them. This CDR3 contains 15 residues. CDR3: CASTPVGSPTGELFF. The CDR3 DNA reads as TGTGCCAGTACCCCCGTCGGGTCACCTACCGGGGAGCTGTTTTTT. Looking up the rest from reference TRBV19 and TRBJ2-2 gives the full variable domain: DGGITQSPKYLFRKEGQNVTLSCEQNLNHDAMYWYRQDPGQGLRLIYYSQIVNDFQKGDIAEGYSVSREKKESFPLTVTSAQKNPTAFYLCASTPVGSPTGELFFGEGSRLTVL.

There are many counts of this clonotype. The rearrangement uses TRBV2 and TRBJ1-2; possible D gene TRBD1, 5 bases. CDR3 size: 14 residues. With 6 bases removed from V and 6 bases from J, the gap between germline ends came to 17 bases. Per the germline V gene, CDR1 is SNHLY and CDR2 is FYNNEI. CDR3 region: CASSATAFPHGYTF. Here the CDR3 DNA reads TGTGCCAGCAGCGCGACAGCCTTTCCCCATGGCTACACCTTC.

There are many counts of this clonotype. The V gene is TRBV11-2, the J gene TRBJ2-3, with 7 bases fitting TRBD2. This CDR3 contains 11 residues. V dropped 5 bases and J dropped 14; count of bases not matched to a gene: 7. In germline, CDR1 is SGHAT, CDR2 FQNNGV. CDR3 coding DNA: TGTGCCAGCAGCCGAGGGACTACGTGGTATTTT. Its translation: CASSRGTTWYF.

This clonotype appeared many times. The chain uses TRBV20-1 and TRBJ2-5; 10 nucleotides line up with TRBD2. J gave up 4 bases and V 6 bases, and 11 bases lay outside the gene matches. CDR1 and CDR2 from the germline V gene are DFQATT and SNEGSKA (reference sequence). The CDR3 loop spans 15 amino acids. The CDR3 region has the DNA TGCAGTGCGTTGGCCGCAGCGGGGGGGAGAGAGACCCAGTACTTC. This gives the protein CSALAAAGGRETQYF.

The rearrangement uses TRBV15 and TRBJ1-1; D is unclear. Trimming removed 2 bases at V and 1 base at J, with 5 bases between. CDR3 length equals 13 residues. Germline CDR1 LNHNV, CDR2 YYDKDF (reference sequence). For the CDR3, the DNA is TGTGCCACCAGCAGACAAGAGAACACTGAAGCTTTCTTT. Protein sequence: CATSRQENTEAFF.

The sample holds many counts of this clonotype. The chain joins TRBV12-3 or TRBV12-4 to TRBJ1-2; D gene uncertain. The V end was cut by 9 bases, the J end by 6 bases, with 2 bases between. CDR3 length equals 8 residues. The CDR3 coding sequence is TGTGCCAGTAATGGCTACACCTTC. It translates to CASNGYTF.

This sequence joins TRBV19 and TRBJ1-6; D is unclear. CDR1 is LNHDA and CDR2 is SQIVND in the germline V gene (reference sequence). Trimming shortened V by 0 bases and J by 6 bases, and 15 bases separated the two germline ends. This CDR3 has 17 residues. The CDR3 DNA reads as TGTGCCAGTAGTATAGATCCTCGGGAGACCAGTAATTCACCCCTCCACTTT. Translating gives CASSIDPRETSNSPLHF.